The 26 T cell receptor beta chains below come from one sample, sequenced in a study of T-cell memory formation after mild COVID-19. Via MiXCR, TCRdb re-called the 5' RACE reads, giving one row per CDR3 protein. The sample contains roughly 400,000 distinct CDR3 sequences, roughly a quarter of which appear only once. The sample consisted of PBMCs or a T cell subset sorted from them (not recorded which). All receptors come from an adult woman who had mild COVID-19 (a few samples of this study predate the infection). Cell type and time point are not known.

The chain is built from TRBV10-2 and TRBJ2-1; D gene uncertain. The CDR3 has 11 amino acids. Germline CDR1 reads WSHSY; CDR2 reads SAAADI. Trimming removed 5 bases from V and 6 bases from J, with 5 bases in between. The CDR3 loop reads CASSKGNEQFF. Here the CDR3 DNA reads TGCGCCAGCAGTAAAGGCAATGAGCAGTTCTTC.

In this sample, this clonotype turned up many times. One base away lies a much larger clone, so this may be a sequencing read error. The chain joins TRBV12-3 or TRBV12-4 to TRBJ2-7, with 9 bases lining up with TRBD1. The V gene end was trimmed by 8 bases and the J gene end by 2 bases; junction bases not matched to a gene: 4. The CDR3 consists of 13 residues. In DNA, the CDR3 is TGTGCCAGCCATTGGACAGGGGCCTACGAGCAGTACTTC. Its protein product is CASHWTGAYEQYF.

This clonotype was recorded a few times. The chain combines TRBV12-3 or TRBV12-4 with TRBJ1-1; D is ambiguous. The CDR3 spans 13 residues. Trimming removed 7 bases at V and 5 bases at J, with 14 bases between. CDR3 DNA sequence: TGTGCCAGCAAACCCGGGTCCGGGACTGAAGCTTTCTTT. This codes for CASKPGSGTEAFF.

The V and J genes are TRBV15 and TRBJ1-2; D ambiguous. Trimming left V 2 bases short and J 1 base short, with 11 bases between. The CDR3 spans 15 residues. CDR1 and CDR2 (germline): LNHNV, YYDKDF (reference sequence). Written as DNA, the CDR3 is TGTGCCACCAGCAGAAGTTTAGCAAATAACTATGGCTACACCTTC. Translating it yields CATSRSLANNYGYTF.

The rearrangement uses TRBV25-1 and TRBJ2-7; 14 bases fit TRBD2. The CDR3 totals 14 residues. V shed 6 bases, J shed 6 bases, and the junction held 4 bases outside the gene matches. CDR1 is MGHDK, CDR2 SYGVNS, per germline. CDR3 residues: CASRPGTSGSEQYF. The CDR3 bases are TGTGCCAGCAGACCCGGGACTAGCGGGAGCGAGCAGTACTTC.

Here the CDR3 reads CSARVLGTSPRFF. As DNA, the CDR3 is TGCAGTGCTAGAGTGTTAGGGACTAGCCCTCGGTTCTTC. The chain has TRBV20-1 and TRBJ2-1, with 9 bases aligning to TRBD2. CDR3 length: 13 amino acids. The trim removed 1 base at V and 15 bases at J, leaving 10 bases unmatched. Germline V gene lookup returns CDR1 DFQATT and CDR2 SNEGSKA (reference sequence).

V usage is TRBV6-5 and J usage is TRBJ2-3; D possibly corresponds to TRBD2 (5 bases). Germline V gives CDR1 MNHEY, CDR2 SVGAGI. Trimming shortened V by 0 bases and J by 4 bases, and 11 bases separated the two germline ends. This CDR3 is 15 amino acids long. DNA of the CDR3: TGTGCCAGCAGTTACTCACGAGGGTTGGCAGATACGCAGTATTTT. It translates to CASSYSRGLADTQYF.

This clonotype was detected a few times. The V and J genes are TRBV12-3 or TRBV12-4 and TRBJ2-5, with unresolved D. The CDR3 has 14 residues. The V end lost 4 bases, the J end lost 2 bases, and 11 bases lay between the germline ends. CDR3 protein: CASSSTPVQETQYF. The DNA of the CDR3 is TGTGCCAGCAGTTCTACCCCCGTTCAAGAGACCCAGTACTTC.

This clonotype was observed a few times. The chain uses TRBV5-1 and TRBJ2-1; D unclear. V was trimmed by 0 bases and J by 0 bases, leaving 7 bases between them. The CDR3 spans 15 residues. The V gene's germline CDR1 is SGHRS and CDR2 YFSETQ. The CDR3 loop is CASSLGFNSYNEQFF. The CDR3 DNA reads TGCGCCAGCAGCTTGGGCTTTAACTCCTACAATGAGCAGTTCTTC.

This clonotype was found a few times. The V and J genes are TRBV11-3 and TRBJ2-7; possible D gene TRBD2, 5 bases. CDR3 size: 15 residues. Trimming took off 0 bases at V and 4 bases at J, with 13 bases between the two ends. From germline, CDR1 is SGHNT and CDR2 YENEEA. CDR3 in amino acids: CASSLEIGRGYEQYF. The CDR3 nucleotides read TGTGCCAGCAGCTTAGAAATTGGGAGAGGGTACGAGCAGTACTTC.

The gene calls are TRBV5-1 and TRBJ2-1; 8 nucleotides align to TRBD2. This CDR3 comprises 15 residues. The germline gives CDR1 SGHRS, CDR2 YFSETQ. Trimming at V came to 0 bases and at J to 6 bases, leaving 5 bases not matched to a gene. Here the CDR3 DNA reads TGCGCCAGCAGCTTGGCGGGGGGGCGAATCAATGAGCAGTTCTTC. Translated, it gives CASSLAGGRINEQFF.

This chain connects TRBV7-2 to TRBJ2-2, with a possible D match to TRBD1 (6 bases). V lost 1 base and J lost 3, with 12 bases in between. Germline V gene data show CDR1 as SGHTA and CDR2 as FQGNSA. The CDR3 has 16 amino acids. CDR3 residues: CASSLVTGFYTGELFF. CDR3 DNA sequence: TGTGCCAGCAGCTTAGTAACAGGGTTTTACACCGGGGAGCTGTTTTTT.

CDR3 nucleotide sequence: TGCGCCAGCAGCGCGGCGGGACAGGGGATATTGGGTGGCTACACCTTC. Its translation is CASSAAGQGILGGYTF. V gene TRBV5-1 combines with J gene TRBJ1-2, with 10 bases identical to TRBD1. V lost 4 bases and J lost 7; bases outside the gene matches: 13. Germline assignment: CDR1 SGHRS and CDR2 YFSETQ. There are 16 residues in the CDR3.

The chain employs TRBV27 and TRBJ2-2; unclear D gene. Trimming removed 4 bases at V and 5 bases at J, with 17 bases between. Per germline, CDR1 MNHEY and CDR2 SMNVEV (reference sequence). This CDR3 has 16 residues. This chain's CDR3 is CASSSIQSKPTGELFF. The CDR3 coding sequence is TGTGCCAGCAGTTCGATCCAGAGCAAACCTACCGGGGAGCTGTTTTTT.

V is TRBV12-3 or TRBV12-4 and J is TRBJ2-1, with 8 bases matching TRBD1. J gave up 3 bases and V 6 bases, and 7 bases lay outside the gene matches. The CDR3 is made up of 15 amino acids. Written as DNA, the CDR3 is TGTGCCAGCAGGAGCGGACAGGGTGGCTACAATGAGCAGTTCTTC. It encodes CASRSGQGGYNEQFF.

This clonotype was seen only a few times. This chain links TRBV12-3 or TRBV12-4 with TRBJ1-2, with D perhaps matching TRBD1 (5 bases). Trimming took off 2 bases at V and 8 bases at J, with 12 bases between the two ends. The CDR3 totals 13 residues. The CDR3 sequence: CASSLTTERGYTF. CDR3 sequence (DNA): TGTGCCAGCAGTTTAACGACAGAAAGGGGCTACACCTTC.

In DNA, the CDR3 is TGTGCCAGCAGTTACCCCCTAGCGGGAAACGCGAACACCGGGGAGCTGTTTTTT. Residues: CASSYPLAGNANTGELFF. V usage is TRBV6-6 and J usage is TRBJ2-2, with 9 bases matching TRBD2. With 2 bases clipped from V and 0 bases from J, the junction kept 7 bases outside the gene matches. The CDR3 totals 18 residues. Germline V gene lookup returns CDR1 MNHNY and CDR2 SVGAGI (reference sequence).

The genes are TRBV5-1 and TRBJ1-1; the D gene is possibly TRBD1 (6 bases). The germline V and J ends were trimmed by 5 bases and 1 base, with 15 bases remaining between them. Germline loops: CDR1 SGHRS, CDR2 YFSETQ. The CDR3 length is 15 residues. The CDR3 sequence is CASRPRGGQNTEAFF. The CDR3, as DNA: TGCGCCAGCAGGCCTCGTGGGGGCCAGAACACTGAAGCTTTCTTT.

V usage is TRBV21-1 and J usage is TRBJ2-4; the table calls TRBD1, which could not be checked here. TRBV21-1 is deemed a pseudogene. This CDR3 is built from 18 residues. The CDR3 DNA is TGTGCCAGCAGCGCAACTGGGGGGCTTGGGGTAGCCAAAAACATTCAGTACTTC. Protein: CASSATGGLGVAKNIQYF.

The chain combines TRBV7-2 with TRBJ2-7; possible D gene TRBD2, 6 bases. Germline assignment: CDR1 SGHTA and CDR2 FQGNSA. V was shortened by 5 bases and J by 0 bases, with 14 bases between the two germline ends. The CDR3 is 15 amino acids. CDR3 in DNA: TGTGCCAGCAGCCCTGGCGGGGCGATCTCCTACGAGCAGTACTTC. Translating it yields CASSPGGAISYEQYF.

In its sample, this clonotype was seen once. This chain joins TRBV27 and TRBJ2-7; 9 bases line up with TRBD1. Looked up from germline, CDR1 is MNHEY and CDR2 is SMNVEV (reference sequence). J gave up 0 bases and V 4 bases, and 4 bases lay outside the gene matches. The CDR3 extends over 15 amino acids. The CDR3 is CASSSGQGYSYEQYF. Here the CDR3 DNA reads TGTGCCAGCAGTTCGGGACAGGGTTACTCCTACGAGCAGTACTTC.

This clonotype was detected a few times. The rearrangement joins TRBV7-6 to TRBJ2-5; 9 nucleotides match TRBD1. V was clipped by 1 base and J by 5 bases; unmatched bases: 5. There are 15 residues in the CDR3. The V gene's germline CDR1 is SGHVS and CDR2 FNYEAQ. DNA of the CDR3: TGTGCCAGCAGCTTAGGGACAGGGGTCGGGGAGACCCAGTACTTC. Its translation: CASSLGTGVGETQYF.

This clonotype was counted between two and nine times. This chain links TRBV12-3 or TRBV12-4 with TRBJ1-2; TRBD1 might be the D (5 bases). This CDR3 is built from 13 residues. V lost 10 bases to trimming and J lost 5 bases, with 17 bases between them. The CDR3 nucleotides read TGTGCCATTTCGGCGGGGGTTGGTTATGGCTACACCTTC. It codes for CAISAGVGYGYTF.

The chain joins TRBV20-1 to TRBJ2-7; D not certain. The CDR3 runs 14 residues. Germline CDR1 is DFQATT and CDR2 is SNEGSKA (reference sequence). The V end lost 0 bases, the J end lost 3 bases, and 12 bases lay between the germline ends. DNA for the CDR3: TGCAGTGCTAGAGACTCCGGCACTCGCTACGAGCAGTACTTC. Translation: CSARDSGTRYEQYF.

The chain carries TRBV9 and TRBJ2-1, with 8 positions matching TRBD1. The CDR3 sequence is 15 residues long. After removal of 3 bases from V and 9 bases from J, the junction contained 11 bases not matched to a gene. The V gene's germline CDR1 is SGDLS and CDR2 YYNGEE. CDR3 bases: TGTGCCAGCAGCGCGTACCCCCAGGGGGCGGTTGAGCAGTTCTTC. Protein product: CASSAYPQGAVEQFF.

This clonotype has more than one count but fewer than ten. The chain carries TRBV27 and TRBJ2-5, with D possibly TRBD1 on 5 matching bases. The germline V gene has CDR1 MNHEY and CDR2 SMNVEV (reference sequence). The length of the CDR3 is 15 residues. Trimming took off 7 bases at V and 4 bases at J, with 19 bases between the two ends. The CDR3 coding sequence is TGTGCCAGCAAGGCCGTCTGGCAGGGTGTAGAGACCCAGTACTTC. Protein sequence: CASKAVWQGVETQYF.